These T cell receptor beta chains were read from a single sample in a study of T cell responses to AZD1222 COVID-19 vaccine. Produced via immunoSEQ multiplex PCR; TCRdb's table is partial and in-frame only. This table has 100,000 or so clones, more than 70% appearing once. The sequences come from peripheral blood, collected on day 0 of AZD1222 vaccination. The receptors derive from an adult in good health. Each CDR3 is given with its conserved first and last residue. The order of the fields is D gene, clone size, J gene, V gene, CDR3 protein, CDR3 DNA. D genes are given only for firm matches. Size is omitted from some rows. Given values are once, few, many or a class for expanded clones.

d_gene: TRBD1
abundance: NA
j_gene: TRBJ1-5
v_gene: TRBV4-1
CDR3aa: CASSQLGTGNQPQHF
CDR3nt: TGCGCCAGCAGCCAGCTGGGGACAGGCAATCAGCCCCAGCATTTT

d_gene: TRBD2
abundance: NA
j_gene: TRBJ2-1
v_gene: TRBV28
CDR3aa: CASSQPSGGAYNEQFF
CDR3nt: TGTGCCAGCAGTCAACCCTCGGGAGGGGCCTACAATGAGCAGTTCTTC

d_gene: NA
abundance: NA
j_gene: TRBJ2-7
v_gene: TRBV16
CDR3aa: CASSQPDPRGLEQYF
CDR3nt: TGTGCCAGCAGCCAACCTGACCCCCGGGGTTTAGAGCAGTACTTC

d_gene: NA
abundance: NA
j_gene: TRBJ2-7
v_gene: TRBV19
CDR3aa: CASSPSGTTYEQYF
CDR3nt: TGTGCCAGTAGTCCAAGCGGGACAACCTACGAGCAGTACTTC

d_gene: NA
abundance: once
j_gene: TRBJ2-5
v_gene: TRBV29-1
CDR3aa: CSVDPGTQYF
CDR3nt: TGCAGCGTTGACCCAGGGACCCAGTACTTC

d_gene: TRBD1
abundance: NA
j_gene: TRBJ1-1
v_gene: TRBV6-5
CDR3aa: CASSSGQGDTEAFF
CDR3nt: TGTGCCAGCAGTTCGGGACAGGGGGACACTGAAGCTTTCTTT

d_gene: NA
abundance: NA
j_gene: TRBJ1-4
v_gene: TRBV2
CDR3aa: CASRIRDQNEKLFF
CDR3nt: TGTGCCAGCAGGATCCGGGACCAAAATGAAAAACTGTTTTTT

d_gene: NA
abundance: NA
j_gene: TRBJ1-5
v_gene: TRBV6-6
CDR3aa: CASTLSEGYNQPQHF
CDR3nt: TGTGCCAGCACCTTATCGGAGGGGTACAATCAGCCCCAGCATTTT

d_gene: TRBD1
abundance: NA
j_gene: TRBJ1-5
v_gene: TRBV27
CDR3aa: CASSLRGQNQPQHF
CDR3nt: TGTGCCAGCAGTTTAAGGGGGCAGAATCAGCCCCAGCATTTT

d_gene: TRBD2
abundance: once
j_gene: TRBJ2-7
v_gene: TRBV7-2
CDR3aa: CASSGGLAGGYEQYF
CDR3nt: TGTGCCAGCAGCGGGGGACTAGCGGGAGGGTACGAGCAGTACTTC

d_gene: TRBD2
abundance: NA
j_gene: TRBJ2-1
v_gene: TRBV29-1
CDR3aa: CSVARGRYNEQFF
CDR3nt: TGCAGCGTCGCGCGCGGGAGGTACAATGAGCAGTTCTTC

d_gene: NA
abundance: NA
j_gene: TRBJ2-7
v_gene: TRBV5-8
CDR3aa: CASSLSRGVSSYEQYF
CDR3nt: TGTGCCAGCAGCTTGAGTCGCGGGGTAAGCTCCTACGAGCAGTACTTC

d_gene: NA
abundance: NA
j_gene: TRBJ1-4
v_gene: TRBV6-1
CDR3aa: CASSEASDGSRELFF
CDR3nt: TGTGCCAGCAGTGAAGCCTCAGATGGCAGCCGTGAACTGTTTTTT

d_gene: NA
abundance: NA
j_gene: TRBJ1-5
v_gene: TRBV6-2/TRBV6-3
CDR3aa: CASSDSTNQPQHF
CDR3nt: TGTGCCAGCAGTGACAGCACTAATCAGCCCCAGCATTTT

d_gene: TRBD2
abundance: few
j_gene: TRBJ2-2
v_gene: TRBV6-5
CDR3aa: CASSYEREGRGELFF
CDR3nt: TGTGCCAGCAGTTACGAGCGGGAGGGCCGCGGGGAGCTGTTTTTT

d_gene: NA
abundance: once
j_gene: TRBJ2-3
v_gene: TRBV20-1
CDR3aa: CSASTGARVRGTQYF
CDR3nt: TGCAGTGCTAGTACTGGGGCTCGGGTTCGCGGTACGCAGTATTTT

d_gene: TRBD2
abundance: NA
j_gene: TRBJ2-5
v_gene: TRBV4-3
CDR3aa: CASSQDTSGGRVETQYF
CDR3nt: TGCGCCAGCAGCCAAGATACGTCTGGCGGGAGGGTAGAGACCCAGTACTTC

d_gene: TRBD2
abundance: NA
j_gene: TRBJ2-7
v_gene: TRBV28
CDR3aa: CASSLTASGSHEQYF
CDR3nt: TGTGCCAGCAGTTTAACGGCTAGCGGGAGCCACGAGCAGTACTTC

d_gene: NA
abundance: few
j_gene: TRBJ1-5
v_gene: TRBV7-9
CDR3aa: CASSLGMGQPQHF
CDR3nt: TGTGCCAGCAGCTTAGGTATGGGTCAGCCCCAGCATTTT

d_gene: TRBD2
abundance: NA
j_gene: TRBJ2-1
v_gene: TRBV24-1
CDR3aa: CATSDLTRAGVLEQFF
CDR3nt: TGTGCCACCAGTGATTTAACCCGAGCGGGAGTACTTGAGCAGTTCTTC

d_gene: TRBD1
abundance: NA
j_gene: TRBJ2-7
v_gene: TRBV6-5
CDR3aa: CASSYSVQGAYEQYF
CDR3nt: TGTGCCAGCAGTTACTCGGTACAGGGGGCCTACGAGCAGTACTTC

d_gene: NA
abundance: NA
j_gene: TRBJ2-2
v_gene: TRBV4-3
CDR3aa: CASSQDLGGAGTGELFF
CDR3nt: TGCGCCAGCAGCCAAGATCTGGGGGGCGCCGGCACCGGGGAGCTGTTTTTT

d_gene: NA
abundance: NA
j_gene: TRBJ2-1
v_gene: TRBV7-9
CDR3aa: CASSPRAASSYNEQFF
CDR3nt: TGTGCCAGCAGCCCCCGGGCTGCTAGCTCCTACAATGAGCAGTTCTTC

d_gene: NA
abundance: NA
j_gene: TRBJ2-2
v_gene: TRBV6-5
CDR3aa: CASSLDVPRGSGELFF
CDR3nt: TGTGCCAGCAGTTTGGATGTCCCCAGGGGATCCGGGGAGCTGTTTTTT

d_gene: TRBD2
abundance: NA
j_gene: TRBJ2-1
v_gene: TRBV27
CDR3aa: CASSFTSLAGGGEQFF
CDR3nt: TGTGCCAGCAGTTTTACGTCTCTAGCGGGAGGAGGGGAGCAGTTCTTC

d_gene: NA
abundance: NA
j_gene: TRBJ1-5
v_gene: TRBV4-3
CDR3aa: CASSHVTGNQPQHF
CDR3nt: TGCGCCAGCAGCCACGTTACAGGGAATCAGCCCCAGCATTTT

d_gene: TRBD2
abundance: NA
j_gene: TRBJ2-2
v_gene: TRBV7-2
CDR3aa: CASSPSRLAGGPGGELFF
CDR3nt: TGTGCCAGCAGCCCCTCGAGACTAGCGGGAGGGCCTGGGGGGGAGCTGTTTTTT

d_gene: NA
abundance: NA
j_gene: TRBJ2-3
v_gene: TRBV27
CDR3aa: CASSSHTGRGTDTQYF
CDR3nt: TGTGCCAGCAGTTCACACACGGGACGAGGCACAGATACGCAGTATTTT

d_gene: TRBD2
abundance: once
j_gene: TRBJ2-7
v_gene: TRBV3-1/TRBV3-2
CDR3aa: CASSQRLAGAYEQYF
CDR3nt: TGTGCCAGCAGCCAGAGACTAGCGGGAGCCTACGAGCAGTACTTC

d_gene: NA
abundance: NA
j_gene: TRBJ2-1
v_gene: TRBV19
CDR3aa: CASSPLGAGFNEQFF
CDR3nt: TGTGCCAGTAGTCCCCTCGGCGCGGGATTCAATGAGCAGTTCTTC

d_gene: TRBD1
abundance: NA
j_gene: TRBJ2-1
v_gene: TRBV10-1
CDR3aa: CASSEWGQGIKDEQFF
CDR3nt: TGCGCCAGCAGTGAGTGGGGACAGGGGATCAAGGATGAGCAGTTCTTC

d_gene: TRBD1
abundance: NA
j_gene: TRBJ1-4
v_gene: TRBV24-1
CDR3aa: CATSDSQGGTRKLFF
CDR3nt: TGTGCCACCAGTGATTCACAGGGGGGCACGCGAAAACTGTTTTTT

d_gene: NA
abundance: NA
j_gene: TRBJ1-5
v_gene: TRBV6-5
CDR3aa: CASSSTGLMKQPQHF
CDR3nt: TGTGCCAGCAGTTCAACAGGGTTGATGAAGCAGCCCCAGCATTTT

d_gene: NA
abundance: NA
j_gene: TRBJ2-3
v_gene: TRBV6-1
CDR3aa: CASSEGSTDTQYF
CDR3nt: TGTGCCAGCAGTGAGGGTAGCACAGATACGCAGTATTTT

d_gene: TRBD2
abundance: NA
j_gene: TRBJ2-6
v_gene: TRBV5-4
CDR3aa: CASSLAIGGTGANVLTF
CDR3nt: TGTGCCAGCAGCTTGGCCATCGGGGGGACTGGGGCCAACGTCCTGACTTTC

d_gene: NA
abundance: NA
j_gene: TRBJ2-1
v_gene: TRBV11-3
CDR3aa: CASSFSSLDNNEQFF
CDR3nt: TGTGCCAGCAGCTTTTCCTCCCTGGACAACAATGAGCAGTTCTTC

d_gene: TRBD2
abundance: NA
j_gene: TRBJ2-7
v_gene: TRBV7-9
CDR3aa: CASSFLTSGVEQYF
CDR3nt: TGTGCCAGCAGCTTCCTTACTAGCGGAGTCGAGCAGTACTTC

d_gene: NA
abundance: NA
j_gene: TRBJ1-1
v_gene: TRBV19
CDR3aa: CASSIRGWNGEAFF
CDR3nt: TGTGCCAGTAGTATCCGAGGTTGGAACGGTGAAGCTTTCTTT

d_gene: NA
abundance: NA
j_gene: TRBJ1-5
v_gene: TRBV7-2
CDR3aa: CASSLGPNQPQHF
CDR3nt: TGTGCCAGCAGCTTAGGCCCGAATCAGCCCCAGCATTTT

d_gene: NA
abundance: once
j_gene: TRBJ1-6
v_gene: TRBV9
CDR3aa: CASSSGTTASPLHF
CDR3nt: TGTGCCAGCAGCTCCGGGACAACAGCTTCACCCCTCCACTTT

d_gene: NA
abundance: NA
j_gene: TRBJ2-7
v_gene: TRBV28
CDR3aa: CASSRIQTYEQYF
CDR3nt: TGTGCCAGCAGTCGGATACAGACCTACGAGCAGTACTTC

d_gene: NA
abundance: NA
j_gene: TRBJ2-5
v_gene: TRBV3-1/TRBV3-2
CDR3aa: CASSERETQYF
CDR3nt: TGTGCCAGCAGTGAGAGGGAGACCCAGTACTTC

d_gene: NA
abundance: NA
j_gene: TRBJ1-3
v_gene: TRBV6-1
CDR3aa: CASSEAEAGVNTIYF
CDR3nt: TGTGCCAGCAGTGAAGCGGAGGCAGGGGTGAACACCATATATTTT

d_gene: TRBD2
abundance: once
j_gene: TRBJ2-1
v_gene: TRBV10-3
CDR3aa: CAIKGTSGRSYNEQFF
CDR3nt: TGTGCCATCAAAGGGACTAGCGGGAGATCCTACAATGAGCAGTTCTTC

d_gene: NA
abundance: NA
j_gene: TRBJ2-1
v_gene: TRBV2
CDR3aa: CASSAVDRNVEQFF
CDR3nt: TGTGCCAGCAGTGCCGTAGACAGGAATGTTGAGCAGTTCTTC

d_gene: TRBD1
abundance: NA
j_gene: TRBJ2-1
v_gene: TRBV7-8
CDR3aa: CASSFGQGRAYNEQFF
CDR3nt: TGTGCCAGCAGCTTCGGACAGGGACGGGCCTACAATGAGCAGTTCTTC